These T cell receptor beta chains were read from a single sample in a study of control samples from healthy donors and cancer patients. TCRdb's copy holds only in-frame clones and misses some; the assay was immunoSEQ multiplex PCR. The profile shows more than 95,000 clones, 80% to 95% of them singletons. Sequenced sample: blood. The receptor set was obtained from a young man in good health. CDR3s include the opening cysteine and the closing phenylalanine or tryptophan. The D gene is left open where the match is weak. The size entry is marked missing in some rows and otherwise reads once, few, many or a size class.

>-|TRBV4-1|-|TRBJ1-2
TGCGCCAGCAGCCAAAGGGACAACTATGGCTACACCTTC
CASSQRDNYGYTF
>-|TRBV10-3|once|TRBJ1-5
TGTGCCATCAGTGAGGGGGCAAGCAATCAGCCCCAGCATTTT
CAISEGASNQPQHF
>-|TRBV20-1|-|TRBJ2-1
TGCAGTGCTAGTTTCTCGTCCTACAATGAGCAGTTCTTC
CSASFSSYNEQFF
>-|TRBV3-1/TRBV3-2|-|TRBJ1-2
TGTGCCAGCAGCCAAGAAGGGGGGAGGTACTATGGCTACACCTTC
CASSQEGGRYYGYTF
>-|TRBV11-2|-|TRBJ1-2
TGTGCCAGCACCCGATGGAGGGATGGCTACACCTTC
CASTRWRDGYTF
>-|TRBV7-9|-|TRBJ2-7
TGTGCCAGCAGCTTAGTACAGCTTAACGAGCAGTACTTC
CASSLVQLNEQYF
>-|TRBV2|few|TRBJ2-4
TGTGCCAGCAAATATGGGGATCTAAACATTCAGTACTTC
CASKYGDLNIQYF
>-|TRBV9|few|TRBJ2-1
TGTGCCAGCAGCGTACATAGCAATGAGCAGTTCTTC
CASSVHSNEQFF
>-|TRBV7-9|-|TRBJ1-2
TGTGCCAGCAGCTTAGATATTAACTATGGCTACACCTTC
CASSLDINYGYTF
>TRBD2|TRBV11-2|-|TRBJ2-5
TGTGCCAGCAGCTTAGGGGGGGGGAAAGAGACCCAGTACTTC
CASSLGGGKETQYF
>-|TRBV6-5|once|TRBJ1-1
TGTGCCAGCAGTTACTGGCAGTACACTGAAGCTTTCTTT
CASSYWQYTEAFF
>-|TRBV29-1|-|TRBJ1-1
TGCAGCGTTGTAAGAGGTCTTCGGAACACTGAAGCTTTCTTT
CSVVRGLRNTEAFF
>-|TRBV13|-|TRBJ2-2
TGTGCCAGCAGCCTCACCTCACCTCTAAGACTAGTCACCACCGGGGAGCTGTTTTTT
CASSLTSPLRLVTTGELFF
>-|TRBV7-2|many|TRBJ1-1
TGTGCCAGCAGCTTTTGGGGCAAGAACACTGAAGCTTTCTTT
CASSFWGKNTEAFF
>TRBD1|TRBV19|-|TRBJ1-1
TGTGCCAGTAGTATATTCAAGGGGGCCGGCACTGAAGCTTTCTTT
CASSIFKGAGTEAFF
>-|TRBV10-3|-|TRBJ1-2
TGTGCCATCAGTGAGTCGCAGACCGCGACCTATGGCTACACCTTC
CAISESQTATYGYTF
>-|TRBV6-5|-|TRBJ1-6
TGTGCCAGCAGTTTACAGGGTGCGATTTCACCCCTCCACTTT
CASSLQGAISPLHF
>-|TRBV6-1|few|TRBJ2-1
TGTGCCAGCAGCGGCGAGAGCAATGAGCAGTTCTTC
CASSGESNEQFF
>-|TRBV7-6|-|TRBJ2-7
TGTGCCAGCAGCGACAGCCGGGACTCCTCCTACGAGCAGTACTTC
CASSDSRDSSYEQYF
>-|TRBV5-4|once|TRBJ2-1
TGTGCCAGCAGCCGACTAGTCTACAATGAGCAGTTCTTC
CASSRLVYNEQFF
>-|TRBV6-4|-|TRBJ1-2
TGTGCCAGACGTATCGGACCCGGCTACACCTTC
CARRIGPGYTF
>-|TRBV10-3|-|TRBJ1-2
TGTGCCGTGAAAGGGGGCTATGGCTACACCTTC
CAVKGGYGYTF
>TRBD1|TRBV13|-|TRBJ1-2
TGTGCCAGCAGCCAGGGACAGGGGGCCAATTACAGAGTCTACACCTTC
CASSQGQGANYRVYTF
>-|TRBV2|-|TRBJ1-4
TGTGCCAGTTTTTGGGGCAGCGCAACTAATGAAAAACTGTTTTTT
CASFWGSATNEKLFF
>-|TRBV29-1|-|TRBJ2-1
TGCAGCGTTGCTCTTACTACCCCGGGCGATGAGCAGTTCTTC
CSVALTTPGDEQFF
>-|TRBV19|-|TRBJ1-6
TGTGCCAGTAGTAGATCAGGGGACAATAATTCACCCCTCCACTTT
CASSRSGDNNSPLHF
>-|TRBV6-5|-|TRBJ1-1
TGTGCCAGCAGTAGTACCAGGAGAGAAGCTTTCTTT
CASSSTRREAFF
>TRBD2|TRBV27|-|TRBJ2-1
TGTGCCAGCAGTGGGGCCGGGACTAGCGGGAGGAATGAGCAGTTCTTC
CASSGAGTSGRNEQFF
>-|TRBV2|-|TRBJ1-6
TGTGCCAGCAGTGGTCAGGGTAATCACTCACCCCTCCACTTT
CASSGQGNHSPLHF
>-|TRBV7-6|-|TRBJ2-7
TGTGCCAGCAGCTTATTTTCCGGGGGTGACGACGAGCAGTACTTC
CASSLFSGGDDEQYF
>TRBD2|TRBV6-6|-|TRBJ2-2
TGTGCCGGAAGATTAGCGGGAGGCACCGGGGAGCTGTTTTTT
CAGRLAGGTGELFF
>-|TRBV19|-|TRBJ1-2
TGTGCCAGTGTGAACACCGATAACTATGGCTACACCTTC
CASVNTDNYGYTF
>-|TRBV7-2|-|TRBJ2-1
TGTGCCAGCAGCGTCGTCGATGAGCAGTTCTTC
CASSVVDEQFF
>-|TRBV20-1|once|TRBJ1-2
TGCAGTGCTACCGAGGGGTATGGCTACACCTTC
CSATEGYGYTF
>TRBD2|TRBV2|-|TRBJ2-7
TGTGCCAGCAGCCATGGGGGCGGGGGGACCTACGAGCAGTACTTC
CASSHGGGGTYEQYF
>-|TRBV19|-|TRBJ1-1
TGTGCCAGTATTGAGACAGGACTGAACACTGAAGCTTTCTTT
CASIETGLNTEAFF
>TRBD1|TRBV5-1|-|TRBJ2-7
TGCGCCAGCAGCTTGGGTGGCAGGGGGCTAATCTACGAGCAGTACTTC
CASSLGGRGLIYEQYF
>TRBD2|TRBV7-3|once|TRBJ2-5
TGTGCCAGCAGCTTTGGGACTAGCGGGAGGGCCCGGGGGGAGACCCAGTACTTC
CASSFGTSGRARGETQYF
>-|TRBV7-8|once|TRBJ2-3
TGTGCCAGCAGCTTAATAGTAGCAGCAGATACGCAGTATTTT
CASSLIVAADTQYF
>TRBD1|TRBV7-9|-|TRBJ2-2
TGTGCCATCACAGGGGGTATGGGGGAGCTGTTTTTT
CAITGGMGELFF
>-|TRBV27|-|TRBJ1-6
TGTGCCAGCACTACGGACAGCTCCTATAATTCACCCCTCCACTTT
CASTTDSSYNSPLHF
>TRBD1|TRBV19|-|TRBJ1-1
TGTGCCAGTAGTGCGCGGACAGGGTACGTGAACACTGAAGCTTTCTTT
CASSARTGYVNTEAFF
>-|TRBV10-1|-|TRBJ2-5
TGCGCCAGCAGTGAGGAGCTGTACCAAGAGACCCAGTACTTC
CASSEELYQETQYF
>TRBD1|TRBV11-2|-|TRBJ2-7
TGTGCCAGCAGCTCCTCAGGGGGATTGGGTTACGAGCAGTACTTC
CASSSSGGLGYEQYF
>-|TRBV7-9|-|TRBJ1-1
TGTGCCAGCAGCGCCTCGTCTCTTACGAACACTGAAGCTTTCTTT
CASSASSLTNTEAFF
>-|TRBV5-1|few|TRBJ2-7
TGCGCCAGCAGCTCGGACGGGGCCTACGAGCAGTACTTC
CASSSDGAYEQYF
>TRBD2|TRBV5-1|-|TRBJ2-3
TGCGCCAGCAGCTTGGTTCCGCGGGGGGGCGGAGATACGCAGTATTTT
CASSLVPRGGGDTQYF